Sequencing of this T cell receptor beta chain was carried out in a study of blood T cell repertoires in COVID-19. Assay: immunoSEQ multiplex PCR; the TCRdb copy retains only in-frame clones and omits some. Counted here are nearly 350,000 clones, more than 75% occurring once; the ten biggest clones make up around 3.3%. Sequenced sample: peripheral blood. The origin of this receptor is a woman aged 18-35 years who had recovered from COVID-19.

CDR3 coding DNA: TGTGCCAGCAGTTACAGGGGCTCTGGGGCCAACGTCCTGACTTTC. It codes for CASSYRGSGANVLTF. The chain recombines TRBV6-2 or TRBV6-3 with TRBJ2-6, with D possibly matching TRBD1 (5 bases). The CDR3 has 15 amino acids. Germline V gene sequence: CDR1 MNHEY, CDR2 SVGEGT. The V end was cut by 2 bases, the J end by 0 bases, with 5 bases between.